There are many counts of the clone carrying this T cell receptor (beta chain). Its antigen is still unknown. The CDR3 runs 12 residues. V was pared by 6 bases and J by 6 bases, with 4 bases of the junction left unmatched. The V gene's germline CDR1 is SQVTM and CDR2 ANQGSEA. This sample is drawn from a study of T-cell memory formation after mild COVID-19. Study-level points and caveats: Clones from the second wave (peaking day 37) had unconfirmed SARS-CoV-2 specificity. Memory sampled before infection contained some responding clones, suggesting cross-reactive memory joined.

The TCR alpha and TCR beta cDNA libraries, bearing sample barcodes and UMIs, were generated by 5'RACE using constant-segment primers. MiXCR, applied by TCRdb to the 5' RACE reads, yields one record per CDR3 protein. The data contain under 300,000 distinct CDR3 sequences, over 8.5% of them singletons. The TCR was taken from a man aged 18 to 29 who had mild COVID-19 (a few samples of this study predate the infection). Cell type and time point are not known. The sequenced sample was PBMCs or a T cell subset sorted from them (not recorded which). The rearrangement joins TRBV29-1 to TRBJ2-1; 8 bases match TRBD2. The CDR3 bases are TGCAGCGTATCCCGGGGGGGCAATGAGCAGTTCTTC. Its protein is CSVSRGGNEQFF.